This T cell receptor (beta chain) is from a study of cytomegalovirus exposure and HLA in healthy donors. Of note for this clone: Its antigen is unknown.

The CDR3 totals 14 residues. V was shortened by 5 bases and J by 1 base, with 11 bases between the two germline ends. Germline values: CDR1 MGHRA, CDR2 YSYEKL. Repertoires were generated with immunoSEQ multiplex PCR, while TCRdb's copy carries only in-frame clones and drops some. The table lists about 170,000 clones, approximately 86% of them singletons. Notes on the study in general: Cytomegalovirus association was assigned to about 150 TCR beta chains. In a later analysis, first-cohort TCR clusters were found to tend to co-occur in the approximately 120 validation repertoires.

The sequence was collected from a woman younger than 30 in good health and CMV-seronegative. The V and J genes are TRBV4-1 and TRBJ1-1; D is unresolved. The sequencing sample was made of PBMCs. The CDR3 DNA reads as TGCGCCAGCAGCTACGTCGGGTCGAACACTGAAGCTTTCTTT. It translates to CASSYVGSNTEAFF.